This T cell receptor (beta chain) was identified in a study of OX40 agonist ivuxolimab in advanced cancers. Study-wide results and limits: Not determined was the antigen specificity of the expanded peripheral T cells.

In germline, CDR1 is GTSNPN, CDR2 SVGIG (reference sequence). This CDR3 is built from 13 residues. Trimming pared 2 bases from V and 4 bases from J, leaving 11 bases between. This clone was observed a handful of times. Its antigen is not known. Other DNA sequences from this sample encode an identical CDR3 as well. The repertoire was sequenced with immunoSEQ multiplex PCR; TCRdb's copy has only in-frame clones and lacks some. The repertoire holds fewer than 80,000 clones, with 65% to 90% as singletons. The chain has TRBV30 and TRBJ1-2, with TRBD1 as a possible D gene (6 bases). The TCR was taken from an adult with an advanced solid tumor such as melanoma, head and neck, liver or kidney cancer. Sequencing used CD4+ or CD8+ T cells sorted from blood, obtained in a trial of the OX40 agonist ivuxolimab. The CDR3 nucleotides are TGTGCCTGGAGTTTACAGGGTCTCTATGGCTACACCTTC. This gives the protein CAWSLQGLYGYTF.